Below are 3 T cell receptor beta chains sequenced from a single sample in a study of monozygotic twins with inflammatory bowel disease. TCRdb re-called the 5' RACE reads and gives one entry per CDR3 protein, without DNA. The listing records 110,000 to 150,000 distinct CDR3 sequences. The sequencing sample was made of blood. These receptor sequences come from a human donor with ulcerative colitis or Crohn's disease, or a healthy co-twin of an affected twin (not recorded which).

V gene TRBV10-3 combines with J gene TRBJ2-1. The CDR3 is made up of 14 amino acids. CDR1 ENHRY and CDR2 SYGVKD come from the germline V gene. This CDR3 reads CAISESETYNEQFF.

The chain recombines TRBV27 with TRBJ2-1; without DNA, the TCRdb call of TRBD1 cannot be checked. There are 17 residues in the CDR3. Germline assignment: CDR1 MNHEY and CDR2 SMNVEV (reference sequence). This chain's CDR3 is CASVSNGGRRQGNEQFF.

The chain combines TRBV28 with TRBJ2-1; TCRdb selects TRBD1, and the lack of DNA leaves this call unchecked. The CDR3 totals 12 residues. CDR1 is MDHEN and CDR2 is SYDVKM in the germline V gene. CDR3 residues: CAGSLNRGMSFF.